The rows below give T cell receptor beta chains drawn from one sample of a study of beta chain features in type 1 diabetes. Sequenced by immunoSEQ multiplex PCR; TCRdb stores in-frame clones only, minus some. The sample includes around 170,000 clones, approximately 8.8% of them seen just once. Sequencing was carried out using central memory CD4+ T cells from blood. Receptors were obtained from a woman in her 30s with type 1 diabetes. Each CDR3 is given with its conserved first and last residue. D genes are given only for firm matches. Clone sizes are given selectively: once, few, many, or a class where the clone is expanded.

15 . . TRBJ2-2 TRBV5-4 TGTGCCAGCAGCTTGGACGGACAGCTTTACGGGGAGCTGTTTTTT CASSLDGQLYGELFF
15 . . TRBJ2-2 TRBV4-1 TGCGCCAGCAGCCAAGGCAGGGGTGGAGACGGGGAGCTGTTTTTT CASSQGRGGDGELFF
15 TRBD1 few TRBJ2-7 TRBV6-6 TGTGCCAGCAGTTACGCCGACAGGGTGGCCTACGAGCAGTACTTC CASSYADRVAYEQYF
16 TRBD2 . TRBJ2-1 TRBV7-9 TGTGCCAGCAGCTTAGGTGGCGGGAGGGCCATCAATGAGCAGTTCTTC CASSLGGGRAINEQFF
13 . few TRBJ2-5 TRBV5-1 TGCGCCAGCAGCTTCGCAGGGGAAGAGACCCAGTACTTC CASSFAGEETQYF
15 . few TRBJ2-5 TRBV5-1 TGCGCCAGCAGCTTCGCGGGAACCGCCTCAGAGACCCAGTACTTC CASSFAGTASETQYF
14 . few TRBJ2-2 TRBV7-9 TGTGCCAGCAGCCTTACTCCGAACACCGGGGAGCTGTTTTTT CASSLTPNTGELFF
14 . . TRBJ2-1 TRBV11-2 TGTGCCAGCAGCCGAGCTCTCTCCTACAATGAGCAGTTCTTC CASSRALSYNEQFF
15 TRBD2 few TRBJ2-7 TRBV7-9 TGTGCCAGCAGCTTAGGACTAGCACCAACCTACGAGCAGTACTTC CASSLGLAPTYEQYF
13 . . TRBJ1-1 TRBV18 TGTGCCAGCTCACTTGATGACAGTTTTGAAGCTTTCTTT CASSLDDSFEAFF
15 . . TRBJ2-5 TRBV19 TGTGCCAGTACAGGCGGCAACAGGGTTGGAGAGACCCAGTACTTC CASTGGNRVGETQYF
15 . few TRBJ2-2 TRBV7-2 TGTGCCAGCAGCTTCCTGACTCAAGCGGGCGGGGAGCTGTTTTTT CASSFLTQAGGELFF
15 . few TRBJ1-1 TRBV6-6 TGTGCCAGCGGCTACGACCCTGGACAGAACACTGAAGCTTTCTTT CASGYDPGQNTEAFF
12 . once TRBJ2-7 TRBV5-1 TGCGCCAGCTCGGCGGGGTACGACGAGCAGTACTTC CASSAGYDEQYF
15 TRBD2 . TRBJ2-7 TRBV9 TGTGCCAGCAGCCCCCGGGGGACTAGCGGTTACGAGCAGTACTTC CASSPRGTSGYEQYF
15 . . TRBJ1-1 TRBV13 TGTGCCAGCAGCCCAACTTGGAGGGGGAACACTGAAGCTTTCTTT CASSPTWRGNTEAFF
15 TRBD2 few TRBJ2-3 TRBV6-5 TGTGCCAGCAGTGGCGGCCAGCGGGGACGGGATACGCAGTATTTT CASSGGQRGRDTQYF
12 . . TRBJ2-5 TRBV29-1 TGCAGCGTTAAGACAGACCAAGAGACCCAGTACTTC CSVKTDQETQYF
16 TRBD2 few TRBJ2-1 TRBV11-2 TGTGCCAGCAGCCTGACTAGCGGGAGCTCCTACAATGAGCAGTTCTTC CASSLTSGSSYNEQFF
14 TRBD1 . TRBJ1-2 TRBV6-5 TGTGCCAGCACCGACCCCGGGACAGGGTTTGGCTACACCTTC CASTDPGTGFGYTF
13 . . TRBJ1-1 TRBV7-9 TGTGCCAGCAGCTCCCTCCGGGGCACTGAAGCTTTCTTT CASSSLRGTEAFF
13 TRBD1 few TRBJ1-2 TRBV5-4 TGTGCCAGCAAAGGACAGGGGGAGGATGGCTACACCTTC CASKGQGEDGYTF
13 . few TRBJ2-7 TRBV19 TGTGCCAGTACCCCTCAGGGGTTGCGGGAGCAGTACTTC CASTPQGLREQYF
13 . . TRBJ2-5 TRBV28 TGTGCCAGCAGTTGGGGCTCCCAAGAGACCCAGTACTTC CASSWGSQETQYF
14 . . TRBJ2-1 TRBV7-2 TGTGCCAGCAGCCCCCGCGTCTCCTACAATGAGCAGTTCTTC CASSPRVSYNEQFF
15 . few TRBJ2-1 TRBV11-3 TGTGCCAGCAGCTTAGTACAGGGTGGAGACAATGAGCAGTTCTTC CASSLVQGGDNEQFF
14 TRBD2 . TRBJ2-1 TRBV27 TGTGCCAGCAGGAGACTAGCGGGAGAGAATGAGCAGTTCTTC CASRRLAGENEQFF
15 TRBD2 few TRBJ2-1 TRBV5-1 TGCGCCAGCAGCTTGGCACTAGCGACCTACAATGAGCAGTTCTTC CASSLALATYNEQFF
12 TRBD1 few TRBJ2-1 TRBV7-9 TGTGCCAGCAGCTTCCAGGGGGAGATAGAGTTCTTC CASSFQGEIEFF
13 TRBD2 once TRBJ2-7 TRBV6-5 TGTGCCAGCAGTCCGACTAGCGGGTACGAGCAGTACTTC CASSPTSGYEQYF
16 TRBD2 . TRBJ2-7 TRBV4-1 TGCGCCAGCAGCCTGGCCCTGGCTAGCGGGAGGTACGAGCAGTACTTC CASSLALASGRYEQYF
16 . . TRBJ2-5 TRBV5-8 TGTGCCAGCAGCTTGGCTCGAGACTTCCCTTCGGAGACCCAGTACTTC CASSLARDFPSETQYF
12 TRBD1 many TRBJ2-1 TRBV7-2 TGTGCCAGTGGCAGGGGGCGGAATGAGCAGTTCTTC CASGRGRNEQFF
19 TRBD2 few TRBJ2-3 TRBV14 TGTGCCAGCAGCCCGCTAGCGGGAGGGCCGCCCTCGAGCACAGATACGCAGTATTTT CASSPLAGGPPSSTDTQYF
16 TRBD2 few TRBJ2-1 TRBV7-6 TGTGCCAGCAGCTTAGGGGCGGGAGGGGCCAACAATGAGCAGTTCTTC CASSLGAGGANNEQFF
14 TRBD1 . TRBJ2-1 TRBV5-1 TGCGCCAGCAGCCCGCAGGGGGCATCCGATGAGCAGTTCTTC CASSPQGASDEQFF
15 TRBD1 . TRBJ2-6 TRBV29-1 TGCAGCGTTGGTACAGGGGAAGCTGGGGCCAACGTCCTGACTTTC CSVGTGEAGANVLTF
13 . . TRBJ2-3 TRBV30 TGTGCCTGGAACCAGCGGGTAGCAGATACGCAGTATTTT CAWNQRVADTQYF
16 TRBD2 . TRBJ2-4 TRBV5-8 TGTGCCAGCACCCACGGGACTAGCCAGTCTATAGACATTCAGTACTTC CASTHGTSQSIDIQYF
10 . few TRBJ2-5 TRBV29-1 TGCAGCGTTGGGGCAGAGACCCAGTACTTC CSVGAETQYF
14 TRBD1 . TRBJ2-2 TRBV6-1 TGTGCCAGCACCCTAACAGGGGAAACCGGGGAGCTGTTTTTT CASTLTGETGELFF
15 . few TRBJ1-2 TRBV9 TGTGCCAGCAGCCAAGGGACACTGGGAAGCTATGGCTACACCTTC CASSQGTLGSYGYTF
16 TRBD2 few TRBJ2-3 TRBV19 TGTGCCAGTAGGACAATAGCGGGAGGACTCACAGATACGCAGTATTTT CASRTIAGGLTDTQYF
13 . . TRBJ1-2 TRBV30 TGTGCCTGGAGTGTTGGGACACGCTGGGGCTACACCTTC CAWSVGTRWGYTF
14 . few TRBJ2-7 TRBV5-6 TGTGCCAGCAGCTTGGTCGGCAGGGGATACGAGCAGTACTTC CASSLVGRGYEQYF
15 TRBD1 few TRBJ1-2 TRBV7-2 TGTGCCAGCAGCTTAGATCAGGGGGCATTCTATGGCTACACCTTC CASSLDQGAFYGYTF